Below are 8 T cell receptor beta chains sequenced from a single sample in a study of identical twins. One entry per CDR3 protein, called by TCRdb with MiXCR from the 5' RACE reads. The sample shows 400,000 to 550,000 distinct CDR3 sequences, more than 13% of them seen only once. These data were also filed under a second study, of yellow fever vaccine responses in identical twins.

Sequences were obtained from CD4+ T cells sorted from blood. Receptor source: a woman in her late teens or twenties in good health.

A few counts support this clonotype. The J gene is TRBJ2-7, the V gene TRBV3-1, with 9 positions matching TRBD2. CDR3 length: 14 amino acids. Trimming removed 4 bases from V and 3 bases from J; junction bases left unmatched: 4. Germline values: CDR1 LGHDT, CDR2 YNNKEL (reference sequence). Written as DNA, the CDR3 is TGTGCCAGCAGCCTTAGCGGGAGAATCTACGAGCAGTACTTC. Residues: CASSLSGRIYEQYF.

The chain is built from TRBV10-1 and TRBJ2-7; the match to TRBD1 covers 11 bases. CDR3 size: 15 residues. V was pared by 2 bases and J by 4 bases, with 4 bases of the junction left unmatched. Germline loops: CDR1 WNHNN, CDR2 SYGVQD (reference sequence). The CDR3 protein is CASSEGTGGYYEQYF. CDR3 in DNA: TGCGCCAGCAGTGAGGGGACAGGGGGGTATTACGAGCAGTACTTC.

The genes are TRBV5-1 and TRBJ2-1, with D maybe TRBD2 (6 bases). The CDR3 totals 16 residues. Germline-derived CDR1 and CDR2 are SGHRS and YFSETQ. Trimming took off 4 bases at V and 7 bases at J, with 21 bases between the two ends. In DNA form, the CDR3 reads TGCGCCAGCAGCCGGAATGGGGACTTGGACCCGAATGAGCAGTTCTTC. Translating it yields CASSRNGDLDPNEQFF.

The table lists this clonotype with many counts. The rearrangement joins TRBV6-1 to TRBJ2-7; 8 bases are a match to TRBD2. The junction had 5 bases not matched to a gene; V was cut back by 5 bases and J by 2 bases. In germline, CDR1 is MNHNS, CDR2 SASEGT. The CDR3 loop spans 14 amino acids. DNA of the CDR3: TGTGCCAGCAGTAGAACTAGCGGTCCCTACGAGCAGTACTTC. It specifies CASSRTSGPYEQYF.

The gene calls are TRBV20-1 and TRBJ2-1; weak D call: TRBD2 (5 bases). Germline CDR1 and CDR2: DFQATT and SNEGSKA (reference sequence). The V and J ends lost 2 bases and 12 bases respectively, with 11 bases between them. This CDR3 comprises 11 residues. The CDR3 spells CSARPLGRQFF. DNA of the CDR3: TGCAGTGCTAGACCTTTGGGGAGGCAGTTCTTC.

This clonotype was seen a few times. The V call is TRBV3-1, the J call TRBJ2-1; D is uncertain. CDR3 length: 14 residues. V was shortened by 0 bases and J by 4 bases, with 7 bases between the two germline ends. Looked up from germline, CDR1 is LGHDT and CDR2 is YNNKEL (reference sequence). The CDR3 sequence: CASSQDLTYNEQFF. The DNA of the CDR3 is TGTGCCAGCAGCCAAGATCTGACTTACAATGAGCAGTTCTTC.

This sequence joins TRBV4-3 and TRBJ2-1, with 12 bases matching TRBD2. CDR1 and CDR2 from the germline V gene are LGHNA and YSLEER. V lost 3 bases, J lost 9 bases, and 6 bases stayed unmatched. The length of the CDR3 is 15 residues. Here the CDR3 DNA reads TGCGCCAGCAGCCACCCGGGACTAGCGGGTGGTGAGCAGTTCTTC. It is translated as CASSHPGLAGGEQFF.

This clonotype was observed at least ten times. V usage is TRBV12-3 or TRBV12-4 and J usage is TRBJ1-1; D perhaps matches TRBD1 (5 bases). The CDR3 is 12 residues long. Trimming removed 8 bases from V and 4 bases from J, with 11 bases in between. CDR3 bases: TGTGCCAGCGTCAGTGGGGGCACTGAAGCTTTCTTT. It specifies CASVSGGTEAFF.